Below are 21 T cell receptor beta chains sequenced from a single sample in a study of shared clonotypes between healthy human individuals. Here immunoSEQ multiplex PCR was the method, and the copy in TCRdb shows in-frame clones only, minus some. The repertoire holds about 1.1 million clones, 70% to 85% seen once, with roughly 0.82% in the top ten. The specimen sequenced was memory CD4+ T cells from PBMCs. Subset indicated: CD45RA-negative fraction. The source of these receptors is a man younger than 30 in good health. Some clones in this sample may be carry-over from other donors' samples.

This rearrangement joins TRBV5-1 to TRBJ2-2; the D gene is possibly TRBD2 (6 bases). CDR1 and CDR2 (germline): SGHRS, YFSETQ. Trimming shortened V by 6 bases and J by 0 bases, and 9 bases separated the two germline ends. This CDR3 region has 14 residues. The CDR3 region is CASIRETNTGELFF. The CDR3 DNA reads TGCGCCAGCATACGGGAGACGAACACCGGGGAGCTGTTTTTT. The full variable domain, its missing parts supplied by reference TRBV5-1 and TRBJ2-2, is KAGVTQTPRYLIKTRGQQVTLSCSPISGHRSVSWYQQTPGQGLQFLFEYFSETQRNKGNFPGRFSGRQFSNSRSEMNVSTLELGDSALYLCASIRETNTGELFFGEGSRLTVL.

V gene TRBV7-6 combines with J gene TRBJ2-1; D might be TRBD1 or TRBD2, each matching 5 bases. The CDR3 runs to 16 residues. Trimming shortened V by 1 base and J by 0 bases, and 10 bases separated the two germline ends. Germline CDR1 and CDR2: SGHVS and FNYEAQ. The CDR3 protein is CASSLVWGSSYNEQFF. CDR3 nucleotide sequence: TGTGCCAGCAGCTTAGTCTGGGGGAGCTCCTACAATGAGCAGTTCTTC.

This chain links TRBV5-1 with TRBJ2-2; D is possibly TRBD1 or TRBD2 (5 bases each). Germline V gene lookup returns CDR1 SGHRS and CDR2 YFSETQ. This CDR3 spans 15 amino acids. Trimming pared 7 bases from V and 3 bases from J, leaving 16 bases between. CDR3 sequence (DNA): TGCGCCAGCGGGCTTTTTGGGGGTGACACCGGGGAGCTGTTTTTT. Protein: CASGLFGGDTGELFF.

J is TRBJ1-1 and V is TRBV5-4, with D possibly TRBD1 on 5 matching bases. Germline CDR1 reads SGHNT; CDR2 reads YYREEE (reference sequence). The CDR3 consists of 14 residues. Trimming left V 3 bases short and J 8 bases short, with 17 bases between. CDR3 loop: CASSSPRGRGEAFF. For the CDR3, the DNA is TGTGCCAGCAGCTCCCCGCGGGGCCGGGGGGAAGCTTTCTTT.

V gene TRBV5-4 combines with J gene TRBJ2-2, with D perhaps TRBD1 (6 bases). The CDR3 runs to 14 residues. The V end lost 3 bases, the J end lost 6 bases, and 12 bases lay between the germline ends. Germline CDR1 SGHNT, CDR2 YYREEE (reference sequence). CDR3 region: CASSSKQGAGELFF. In DNA, the CDR3 is TGTGCCAGCAGCTCCAAACAGGGCGCCGGGGAGCTGTTTTTT.

In this sample, this clone turned up many times. The chain carries TRBV29-1 and TRBJ2-1, with TRBD2 matching 12 bases. Unmatched junction bases numbered 5, after V lost 2 bases and J lost 9 bases. The CDR3 covers 14 residues. Per germline, CDR1 SQVTM and CDR2 ANQGSEA. CDR3: CSVERGLAGTEQFF. The CDR3 bases are TGCAGCGTTGAACGGGGACTAGCGGGTACTGAGCAGTTCTTC.

The chain is built from TRBV5-6 and TRBJ2-7, with D uncertain. V was pared by 2 bases and J by 7 bases, with 22 bases between. Germline V gives CDR1 SGHDT, CDR2 YYEEEE. This CDR3 has 16 residues. Here the CDR3 DNA reads TGTGCCAGCAGCTTAAGAGGAGTGGGTTGGTTGGGTGAGCAGTACTTC. Translated, it gives CASSLRGVGWLGEQYF.

The V call is TRBV5-4, the J call TRBJ2-7, with TRBD2 matching 8 bases. The CDR3 is made up of 13 amino acids. The germline gives CDR1 SGHNT, CDR2 YYREEE (reference sequence). After removal of 4 bases from V and 4 bases from J, the junction contained 4 bases not matched to a gene. The CDR3 spells CASSPGGVYEQYF. The CDR3 DNA follows: TGTGCCAGCAGCCCGGGGGGGGTGTACGAGCAGTACTTC. The whole variable domain, remainder taken from reference TRBV5-4 and TRBJ2-7, is ETGVTQSPTHLIKTRGQQVTLRCSSQSGHNTVSWYQQALGQGPQFIFQYYREEENGRGNFPPRFSGLQFPNYSSELNVNALELDDSALYLCASSPGGVYEQYFGPGTRLTVT.

Details on this clone: Distinct nucleotide sequences in the sample also encode this CDR3. This chain joins TRBV7-9 and TRBJ2-3; 14 bases fit TRBD2. The germline CDR1 and CDR2 sequences are SEHNR and FQNEAQ (reference sequence). This CDR3 contains 16 residues. Germline trimming cut 5 bases from V and 6 bases from J; bases unmatched to any gene: 7. This CDR3 is CASSTGLAGVRDTQYF. The CDR3 bases are TGTGCCAGCAGCACGGGACTAGCGGGAGTTAGGGATACGCAGTATTTT.

This clone showed up many times. This rearrangement joins TRBV28 to TRBJ2-3, with D hard to call. V lost 6 bases to trimming and J lost 7 bases, with 8 bases between them. This CDR3 is built from 11 residues. Germline V gives CDR1 MDHEN, CDR2 SYDVKM. The CDR3 DNA reads as TGTGCCAGCAGCACCACTTATACGCAGTATTTT. Its protein product is CASSTTYTQYF.

V and J are TRBV30 and TRBJ1-2, with D uncertain. Deletions cut 0 bases from V and 0 bases from J, with 11 bases between. The CDR3 is 15 amino acids. CDR1 is GTSNPN and CDR2 is SVGIG in the germline V gene (reference sequence). Here the CDR3 reads CAWSVPYLANYGYTF. In DNA, the CDR3 is TGTGCCTGGAGTGTTCCCTATTTAGCTAACTATGGCTACACCTTC.

This sequence joins TRBV9 and TRBJ2-3, with TRBD1 matching over 7 bases. Looked up from germline, CDR1 is SGDLS and CDR2 is YYNGEE. Losses at the gene ends were 3 bases for V and 0 bases for J; bases not matched to a gene: 1. This CDR3 is built from 14 residues. CDR3 residues: CASSGQGSTDTQYF. The DNA for the CDR3 is TGTGCCAGCAGCGGACAGGGAAGCACAGATACGCAGTATTTT.

Note on this clone: In this CDR3 the conserved last residue, phenylalanine or tryptophan, is missing, so a read error is likely. This chain uses TRBV15 with TRBJ2-7, with 7 bases identical to TRBD2. The J segment lost 4 bases and the V segment lost 0 bases, leaving 21 bases of the junction unmatched. The germline CDR1 and CDR2 sequences are LNHNV and YYDKDF (reference sequence). The CDR3 length is 20 residues. CDR3 region: CATSRDRDWGAGPHRYEQYL. Here the CDR3 DNA reads TGTGCCACCAGCAGAGACAGGGATTGGGGAGCGGGGCCACATCGGTACGAGCAGTACCTC.

With respect to this clone: This clone may be a read error of a much larger clone one base away. The rearrangement joins TRBV29-1 to TRBJ2-3; 11 nucleotides agree with TRBD1. The CDR3 spans 15 residues. CDR1 is SQVTM and CDR2 is ANQGSEA in the germline V gene. The CDR3 DNA is TGCAGCGTTGAAAGGGGGACAGGGGGTTCGGATACGCGGTATTTT. As protein: CSVERGTGGSDTRYF.

In this sample, this clone turned up a few times. Other DNA sequences in the sample encode the same CDR3. The J gene is TRBJ2-3, the V gene TRBV5-1; the match to TRBD2 covers 10 bases. This CDR3 is built from 15 residues. Germline loops: CDR1 SGHRS, CDR2 YFSETQ. The trim removed 0 bases at V and 4 bases at J, leaving 2 bases unmatched. CDR3 loop: CASSLALAGADTQYF. DNA for the CDR3: TGCGCCAGCAGCTTGGCGCTAGCGGGAGCAGATACGCAGTATTTT.

This chain uses TRBV29-1 with TRBJ2-3, with 10 bases lining up with TRBD2. This CDR3 is built from 15 residues. Looked up from germline, CDR1 is SQVTM and CDR2 is ANQGSEA. J was trimmed by 5 bases and V by 6 bases; bases with no gene match: 11. The CDR3 DNA reads as TGCAGCGTAGTTCCGGGACTAGCGCGAATAGATACGCAGTATTTT. As protein: CSVVPGLARIDTQYF.

The chain links TRBV29-1 to TRBJ2-3; D is possibly TRBD2 (6 bases). This CDR3 comprises 16 residues. Germline V lookup: CDR1 SQVTM, CDR2 ANQGSEA. With 3 bases removed from V and 4 bases from J, the gap between germline ends came to 20 bases. This CDR3 reads CSVEAGTPIRPDTQYF. Here the CDR3 DNA reads TGCAGCGTTGAGGCAGGGACTCCTATTCGTCCAGATACGCAGTATTTT.

The chain carries TRBV7-3 and TRBJ2-1; 8 bases are shared with TRBD2. Germline values: CDR1 SGHTA, CDR2 FQGTGA. The V and J ends lost 5 bases and 4 bases, in that order; junction bases with no gene match: 7. The CDR3 is 15 residues long. DNA for the CDR3: TGTGCCAGCAGCCCCCGGGAGGGCCGTTACAATGAGCAGTTCTTC. Translating gives CASSPREGRYNEQFF.

In this sample, this clone turned up a few times. The chain uses TRBV9 and TRBJ1-5; D gene uncertain. Looked up from germline, CDR1 is SGDLS and CDR2 is YYNGEE. Between the trimmed V and J ends, which lost 0 bases and 2 bases, there was a span of 9 bases. This CDR3 contains 15 residues. Here the CDR3 DNA reads TGTGCCAGCAGCGTAGGTGCCACCCGCAATCAGCCCCAGCATTTT. Its translation is CASSVGATRNQPQHF.

This clone was observed a single time. V and J are TRBV5-1 and TRBJ2-1; a weak D match, TRBD2 (6 bases). This CDR3 region has 17 residues. Germline-derived CDR1 and CDR2 are SGHRS and YFSETQ. V lost 0 bases and J lost 3, with 16 bases in between. The CDR3, as DNA: TGCGCCAGCAGCTTGGCGGGGGACGGATACAACTACAATGAGCAGTTCTTC. Amino acids: CASSLAGDGYNYNEQFF. The full variable domain, its missing parts supplied by reference TRBV5-1 and TRBJ2-1, is KAGVTQTPRYLIKTRGQQVTLSCSPISGHRSVSWYQQTPGQGLQFLFEYFSETQRNKGNFPGRFSGRQFSNSRSEMNVSTLELGDSALYLCASSLAGDGYNYNEQFFGPGTRLTVL.

This clone showed up just a few times. This may be a read error: a much more frequent sequence differs by one nucleotide. The sample contains more than one DNA sequence encoding this CDR3. The chain joins TRBV30 to TRBJ2-5; D may be TRBD2 (5 bases). CDR1 and CDR2 (germline): GTSNPN, SVGIG (reference sequence). The V gene lost 4 bases and the J gene lost 3 bases, with 21 bases spanning the gap. The CDR3 contains 16 residues. CDR3 DNA sequence: TGTGCCTGGAAGACGGTTCGCCTAGCTGCCAAAGAGACCCAGTACTTC. Its translation is CAWKTVRLAAKETQYF.